This T cell receptor (beta chain) was identified in a study of blood T cell repertoires in COVID-19 (TCRdb year 2020). Looking at the study overall: Collaborator samples came from the United States, Italy and Spain and covered acute and convalescent phases of COVID-19. Where HLA class I and class II types were available, the types were taken from metadata supplied by the sample provider, not from assay-based typing. The prospective study material was composed of cDNA or gDNA derived from T cells, B-cell-depleted T cells, or PBMCs. The repertoires were made available in a free public database intended to serve as a resource for research on the immune response to SARS-CoV-2. The sample metadata nearly always contained a de-identified subject ID, COVID-19 status, age in years and sex. Deeply sampled blood TCRbeta repertoires from subjects exposed to, actively infected with, or recovered from COVID-19 were included in the dataset. Samples came from the ongoing ImmuneRACE study (first 160 participants) plus 1,254 subjects from 6 global collaborators.

TCRbeta CDR3 regions were amplified from genomic DNA using the immunoSEQ Assay, a bias-controlled multiplex PCR. The original methods were these. The number of nucleated cells in each sample was estimated from the amplification of reference gene primers within the assay. To quantify the absolute abundance of each unique TCRbeta CDR3 rearrangement, sequence reads were collapsed and filtered. For each sample, productive Simpson clonality was calculated by taking the square root of Simpson's diversity index across productive rearrangements. This immuneACCESS table, as held by TCRdb, lists in-frame sequences with V and J called but not all clones. Of the missing ones, under half trace to an unresolved V gene in checked studies; the others have no known cause. The V and J calls and clone size come from that table; D and trimming were worked out from the DNA. This sample is represented by 95,000 to 150,000 clones; almost 70% of them were singletons. The ten largest clones take up under 2.5% of the sample.

Whole blood was collected in K2EDTA tubes by collaborating institutions according to the institutions' own protocols. For TCRbeta analysis, collaborator samples were shipped as frozen whole blood, as isolated PBMCs, or as DNA extracted from either sample type. What the research found in general, with its limitations: The quantity of clinical and demographic metadata differed by source and by participant and was supplied without curation.

On this clone: Its antigen remains unidentified. Base qualities are not recorded, but no much larger clone differs from it by a single base.

Sample: peripheral blood. The clonotype was recovered from a woman aged 70-85 years with acute or convalescent COVID-19.

The DNA reads TGTGCCAGCAGTTACTCGGAGGAATTACCCCTCCACTTT. This sequence encodes CASSYSEELPLHF. The sequence joins TRBV6-5 to TRBJ1-6; no D gene can be assigned with confidence. Reading from cysteine to phenylalanine, the CDR3 counts 13 amino acids. Here the CDR3 DNA is all that survives: 39 bases in frame from base 1. Cut back by 0 bases and 12 bases, the V and J ends lie 9 bases apart. The germline V gene sets CDR1 to MNHEY and CDR2 to SVGAGI.